This T cell receptor beta chain was retrieved from a study of T cells after yellow fever vaccination. With respect to this clonotype: Its cognate antigen is unknown.

Germline loops: CDR1 GTSNPN, CDR2 SVGIG (reference sequence). Trimming removed 0 bases at V and 11 bases at J, with 16 bases between. The CDR3 length is 13 residues. Making TCR cDNA involved 5'RACE template switching, which added UMIs and a universal primer site. Each CDR3 protein is one row after TCRdb ran MiXCR on the 5' RACE reads. Of over 300,000 distinct CDR3 sequences in the sample, around 3.9% are singletons; the top ten hold around 20%. Whole-study results and caveats: The bulk population could contribute abundant contaminating clonotypes to FACS-sorted repertoires. Researchers noted that a small share of clonotypes showed up in both CD4 and CD8 compartments.

Sequenced material: PBMCs, taken on the day of the yellow fever booster vaccination. V gene TRBV30 combines with J gene TRBJ1-1, with TRBD1 as a possible D gene (6 bases). The clonotype originates from a young man who received the YFV17D yellow fever vaccine. CDR3 sequence reads: CAWSVYRAGGAFF. CDR3 DNA: TGTGCCTGGAGTGTATACAGGGCGGGTGGGGCTTTCTTT.